Sequencing of this T cell receptor (beta chain) was carried out in a study of blood T cell repertoires in COVID-19. Study background: Collection of acute and convalescent COVID-19 samples took place in the United States, Italy and Spain. PBMCs, B-cell-depleted T cells, or T cells were the source of the cDNA or gDNA that made up the material.

TCRdb's table, derived via immunoSEQ multiplex PCR, lists solely in-frame clones and lacks some. The data contain approximately 100,000 clones, roughly 83% of them singletons. Trimming left V 6 bases short and J 7 bases short, with 19 bases between. This CDR3 is built from 15 residues. Germline V gene data show CDR1 as MNHEY and CDR2 as SVGAGI. Sample: peripheral blood. The sequence was collected from a woman of 80 years or more with active or convalescent COVID-19. The chain is built from TRBV6-5 and TRBJ1-5; a possible D gene is TRBD1 (5 bases). CDR3 protein: CASRKRQLQNQPQHF. The CDR3 DNA reads TGTGCCAGCAGAAAGAGACAGTTACAGAACCAGCCCCAGCATTTT.